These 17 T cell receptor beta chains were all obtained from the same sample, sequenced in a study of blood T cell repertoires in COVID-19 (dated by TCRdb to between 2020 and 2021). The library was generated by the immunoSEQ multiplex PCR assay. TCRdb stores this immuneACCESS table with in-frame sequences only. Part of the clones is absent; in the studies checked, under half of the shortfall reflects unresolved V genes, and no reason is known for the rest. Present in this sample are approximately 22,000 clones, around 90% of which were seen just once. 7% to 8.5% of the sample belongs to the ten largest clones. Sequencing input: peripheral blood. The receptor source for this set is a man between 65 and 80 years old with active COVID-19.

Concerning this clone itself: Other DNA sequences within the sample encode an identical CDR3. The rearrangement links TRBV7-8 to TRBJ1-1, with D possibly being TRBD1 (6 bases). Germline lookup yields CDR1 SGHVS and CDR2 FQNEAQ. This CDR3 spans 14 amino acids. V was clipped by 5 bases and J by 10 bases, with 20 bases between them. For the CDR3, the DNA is TGTGCCAGCAGCCAACAGGGACCCCTCGCTCCAGCTTTCTTT. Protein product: CASSQQGPLAPAFF.

DNA for the CDR3: TGTGCCAGCAGCGCCGACAGTCTAGATACGCAGTATTTT. This encodes CASSADSLDTQYF. The chain is built from TRBV7-9 and TRBJ2-3, with a tentative D call TRBD1 (5 bases). The germline V gene encodes CDR1 SEHNR and CDR2 FQNEAQ (reference sequence). The CDR3 contains 13 residues. Trimming removed 5 bases at V and 5 bases at J, with 11 bases between.

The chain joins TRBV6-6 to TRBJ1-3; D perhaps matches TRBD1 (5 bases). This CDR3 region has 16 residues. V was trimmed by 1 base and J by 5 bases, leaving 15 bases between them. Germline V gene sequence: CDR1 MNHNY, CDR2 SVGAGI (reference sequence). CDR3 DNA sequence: TGTGCCAGCAGTTACTTACTTACAGGCGAACGAAACACCATATATTTT. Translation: CASSYLLTGERNTIYF.

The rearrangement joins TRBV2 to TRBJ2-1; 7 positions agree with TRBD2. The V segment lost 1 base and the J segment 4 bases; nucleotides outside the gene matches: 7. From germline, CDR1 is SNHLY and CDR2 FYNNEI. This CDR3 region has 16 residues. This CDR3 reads CASSEVASGVYNEQFF. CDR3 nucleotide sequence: TGTGCCAGCAGTGAAGTCGCTAGCGGAGTATACAATGAGCAGTTCTTC.

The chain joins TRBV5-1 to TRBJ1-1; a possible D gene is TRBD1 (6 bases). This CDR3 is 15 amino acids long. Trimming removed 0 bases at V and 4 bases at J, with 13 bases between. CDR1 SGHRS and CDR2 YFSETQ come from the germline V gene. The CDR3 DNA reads TGCGCCAGCAGCTTGGATGCAGGGGTGAGCACTGAAGCTTTCTTT. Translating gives CASSLDAGVSTEAFF.

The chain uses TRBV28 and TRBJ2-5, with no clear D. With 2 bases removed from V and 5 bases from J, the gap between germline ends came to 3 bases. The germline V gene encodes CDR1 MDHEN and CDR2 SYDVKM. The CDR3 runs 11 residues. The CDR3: CASSLRETQYF. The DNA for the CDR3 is TGTGCCAGCAGTTTACGGGAGACCCAGTACTTC.

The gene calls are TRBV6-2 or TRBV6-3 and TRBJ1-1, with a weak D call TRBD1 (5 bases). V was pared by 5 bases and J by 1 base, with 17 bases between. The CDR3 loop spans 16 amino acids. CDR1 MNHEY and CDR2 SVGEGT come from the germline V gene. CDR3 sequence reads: CASSPRLRQRNTEAFF. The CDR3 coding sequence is TGTGCCAGCAGTCCGCGCCTCCGACAGCGGAACACTGAAGCTTTCTTT.

The DNA for the CDR3 is TGTGCCAGCAGCCCACCACCGGGACAACCTTACAATGAGCAGTTCTTC. As protein: CASSPPPGQPYNEQFF. The chain joins TRBV5-4 to TRBJ2-1, with D maybe TRBD1 (6 bases). Germline lookup yields CDR1 SGHNT and CDR2 YYREEE (reference sequence). The germline V and J ends were trimmed by 4 bases and 4 bases, with 18 bases remaining between them. This CDR3 has 16 amino acids.

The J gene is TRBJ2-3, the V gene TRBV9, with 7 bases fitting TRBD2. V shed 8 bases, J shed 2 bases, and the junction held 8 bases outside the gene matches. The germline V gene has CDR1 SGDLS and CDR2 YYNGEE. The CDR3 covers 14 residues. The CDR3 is CASNRAGNTDTQYF. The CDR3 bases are TGTGCCAGTAATCGAGCGGGGAACACAGATACGCAGTATTTT.

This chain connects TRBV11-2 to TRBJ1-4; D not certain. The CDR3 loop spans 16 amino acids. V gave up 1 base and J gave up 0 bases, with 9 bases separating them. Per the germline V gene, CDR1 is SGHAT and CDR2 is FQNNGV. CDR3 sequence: CASSLGDSSTNEKLFF. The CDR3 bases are TGTGCCAGCAGCTTAGGAGACTCTTCAACTAATGAAAAACTGTTTTTT.

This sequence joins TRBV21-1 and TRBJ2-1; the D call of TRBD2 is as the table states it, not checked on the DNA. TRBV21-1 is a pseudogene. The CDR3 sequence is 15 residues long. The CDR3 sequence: CASSSGGPPYNEQFF. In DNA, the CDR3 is TGTGCCAGCAGCAGTGGAGGGCCTCCCTACAATGAGCAGTTCTTC.

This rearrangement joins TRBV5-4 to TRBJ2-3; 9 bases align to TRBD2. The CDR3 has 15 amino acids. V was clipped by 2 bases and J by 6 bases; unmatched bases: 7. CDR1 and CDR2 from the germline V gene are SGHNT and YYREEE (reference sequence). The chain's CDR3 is CASSFTTAGGDTQYF. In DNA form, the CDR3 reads TGTGCCAGCAGCTTTACGACCGCGGGAGGGGATACGCAGTATTTT.

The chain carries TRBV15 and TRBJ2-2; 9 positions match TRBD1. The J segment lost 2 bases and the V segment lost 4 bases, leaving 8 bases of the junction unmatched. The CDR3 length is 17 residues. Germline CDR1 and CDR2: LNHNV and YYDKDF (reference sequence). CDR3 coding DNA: TGTGCCACCAGCAACCTACGGGGACAGGGTAACACCGGGGAGCTGTTTTTT. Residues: CATSNLRGQGNTGELFF.

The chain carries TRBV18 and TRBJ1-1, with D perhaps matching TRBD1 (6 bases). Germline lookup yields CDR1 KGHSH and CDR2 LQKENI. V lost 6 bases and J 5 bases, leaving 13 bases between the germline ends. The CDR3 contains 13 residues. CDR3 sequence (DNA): TGTGCCAGCTCGCCCAACAGGGATACTGAAGCTTTCTTT. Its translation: CASSPNRDTEAFF.

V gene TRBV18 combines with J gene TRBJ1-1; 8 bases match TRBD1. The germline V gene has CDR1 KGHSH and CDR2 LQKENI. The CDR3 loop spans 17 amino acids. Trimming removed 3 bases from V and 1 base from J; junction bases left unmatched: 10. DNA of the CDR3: TGTGCCAGCTCACCCGTCTCGACAGGGGTTTCGAACACTGAAGCTTTCTTT. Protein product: CASSPVSTGVSNTEAFF.

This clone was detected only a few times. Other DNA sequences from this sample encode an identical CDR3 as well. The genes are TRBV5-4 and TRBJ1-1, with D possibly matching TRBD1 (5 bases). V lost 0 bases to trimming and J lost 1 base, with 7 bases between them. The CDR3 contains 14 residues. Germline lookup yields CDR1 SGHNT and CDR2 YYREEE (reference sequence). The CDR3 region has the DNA TGTGCCAGCAGCTTGGCCAGGGCGAACACTGAAGCTTTCTTT. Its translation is CASSLARANTEAFF.

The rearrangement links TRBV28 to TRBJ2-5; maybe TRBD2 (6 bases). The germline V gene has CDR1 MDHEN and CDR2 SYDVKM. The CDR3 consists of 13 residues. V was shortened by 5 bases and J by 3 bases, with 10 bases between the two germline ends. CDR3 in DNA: TGTGCCAGCAGTGGAGGAGGGAAAGAGACCCAGTACTTC. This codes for CASSGGGKETQYF.